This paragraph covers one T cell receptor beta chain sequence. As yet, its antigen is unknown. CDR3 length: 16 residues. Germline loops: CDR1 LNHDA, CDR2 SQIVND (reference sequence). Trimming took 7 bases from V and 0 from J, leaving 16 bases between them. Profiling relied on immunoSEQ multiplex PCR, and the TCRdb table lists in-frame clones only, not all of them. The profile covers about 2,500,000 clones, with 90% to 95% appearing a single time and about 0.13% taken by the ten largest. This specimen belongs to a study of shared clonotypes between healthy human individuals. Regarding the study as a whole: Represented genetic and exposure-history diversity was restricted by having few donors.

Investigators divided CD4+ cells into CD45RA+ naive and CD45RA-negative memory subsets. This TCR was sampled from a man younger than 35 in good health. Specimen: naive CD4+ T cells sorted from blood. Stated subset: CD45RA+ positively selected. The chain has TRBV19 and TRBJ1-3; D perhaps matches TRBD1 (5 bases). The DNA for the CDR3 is TGTGCCAGTACTCGATCCGGGGCTAGCTCTGGAAACACCATATATTTT. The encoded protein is CASTRSGASSGNTIYF.